This T cell receptor beta chain originates from a study of glioma-infiltrating T cells. This clonotype was picked up many times. The iRepertoire nested amplicon-rescue multiplex PCR amplified TCR alpha and beta CDR3s from RNA. One entry per CDR3 protein results from TCRdb running MiXCR on the multiplex PCR reads. The data contain roughly 120,000 distinct CDR3 sequences, less than 30% of them singletons. The sequenced sample consisted of glioma tissue, nonneoplastic brain tissue, or PBMCs (not recorded which). This clonotype was obtained from a human donor with low-grade glioma or glioblastoma, undergoing nonglioma brain surgery, or in good health (not recorded which).

The CDR3 sequence is CSARTRGGDTQYF. In DNA, the CDR3 is TGCAGTGCTAGAACCCGTGGAGGAGATACGCAGTATTTT. The chain is built from TRBV20-1 and TRBJ2-3; D is possibly TRBD2 (5 bases). The length of the CDR3 is 13 residues. Trimming pared 2 bases from V and 5 bases from J, leaving 11 bases between. Germline-derived CDR1 and CDR2 are DFQATT and SNEGSKA (reference sequence).